One T cell receptor (beta chain) is described in this entry. The data were obtained in a study of T cell changes during pregnancy in multiple sclerosis. The repertoire was sequenced with immunoSEQ multiplex PCR; TCRdb's copy has only in-frame clones and lacks some. The sample yields tens of thousands of clones, approximately 92% seen once. CDR3 length: 16 amino acids. Trimming at V came to 2 bases and at J to 3 bases, leaving 9 bases not matched to a gene. CDR1 and CDR2 from the germline V gene are MDHEN and SYDVKM. The V and J genes are TRBV28 and TRBJ2-7, with 8 bases aligning to TRBD2. The sequence came from a female donor with multiple sclerosis, enrolled in a pregnancy study. The sequences come from peripheral blood, collected in the second trimester of pregnancy. For the CDR3, the DNA is TGTGCCAGCAGTTTACGGGTCGGGGGGGGCGGCTACGAGCAGTACTTC. Translation: CASSLRVGGGGYEQYF. Supplemented by reference TRBV28 and TRBJ2-7, the full variable domain reads DVKVTQSSRYLVKRTGEKVFLECVQDMDHENMFWYRQDPGLGLRLIYFSYDVKMKEKGDIPEGYSVSREKKERFSLILESASTNQTSMYLCASSLRVGGGGYEQYFGPGTRLTVT.